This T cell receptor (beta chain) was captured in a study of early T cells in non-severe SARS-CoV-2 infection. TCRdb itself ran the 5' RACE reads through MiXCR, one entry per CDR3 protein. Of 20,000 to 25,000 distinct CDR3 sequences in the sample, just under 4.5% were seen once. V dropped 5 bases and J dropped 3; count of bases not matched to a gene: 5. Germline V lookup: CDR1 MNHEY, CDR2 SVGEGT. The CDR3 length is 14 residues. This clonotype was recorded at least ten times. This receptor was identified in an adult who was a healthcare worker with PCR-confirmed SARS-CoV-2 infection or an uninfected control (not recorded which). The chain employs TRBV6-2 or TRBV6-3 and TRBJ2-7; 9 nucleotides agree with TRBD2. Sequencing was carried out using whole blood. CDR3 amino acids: CASSDYSGSYEQYF. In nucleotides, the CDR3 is TGTGCCAGCAGTGATTATAGCGGGAGCTACGAGCAGTACTTC.